This T cell receptor beta chain was recorded in a study of blood T cells in healthy people across ages. Study overall: There was about one barcoded beta molecule captured by template switching per two T cells.

With a J-beta primer mix and a sample-barcoded 5' primer, a second PCR ran about 7 to 11 cycles. TCRdb fed the 5' RACE reads into MiXCR, producing one record per CDR3 protein. The sample has 540,000 or so distinct CDR3 sequences; 27% are singletons. This clonotype has only a few counts. The receptor was isolated from a woman aged 70-85 years in good health. Sequenced sample: blood.

In DNA, the CDR3 is TGCAGTGCCCACCCGACGGCGGGGGGGGTACAAGAGACCCAGTACTTC. Residues: CSAHPTAGGVQETQYF. The chain employs TRBV20-1 and TRBJ2-5, with TRBD2 matching over 9 bases. Germline V gene lookup returns CDR1 DFQATT and CDR2 SNEGSKA (reference sequence). With V trimmed by 6 bases and J by 2 bases, 13 bases remained unmatched. This CDR3 is 16 amino acids long.